This TCR beta chain was retrieved from a study of blood T cell repertoires in COVID-19. Study-level background: Spain, Italy and the United States supplied samples that represented acute and convalescent COVID-19. The analysed material was cDNA or gDNA that came from T cells, B-cell-depleted T cells, or PBMCs.

V lost 5 bases and J lost 3; bases outside the gene matches: 4. This CDR3 is 14 amino acids long. The germline gives CDR1 SGHNT, CDR2 YYREEE (reference sequence). Authors' analysis steps: Amplification with reference gene primers provided the estimates of nucleated cell counts. The table came from immunoSEQ multiplex PCR; TCRdb's copy has only in-frame clones and leaves some out. V, J and clone size are those of that table, while D and trimming were read from the DNA. Altogether about 150,000 clones are present, 70% to 85% being singletons, with the ten largest covering 9.8%. The specimen sequenced was peripheral blood. The receptor was isolated from a woman in her forties or fifties with acute or convalescent COVID-19. The rearrangement links TRBV5-4 to TRBJ1-2; 10 bases agree with TRBD1. The CDR3 sequence: CASRRTGGDYGYTF. The CDR3 nucleotides read TGTGCCAGCAGGAGGACAGGGGGAGACTATGGCTACACCTTC.